The 22 T cell receptor beta chains in this list originate from one sample, sequenced in a study of cytomegalovirus exposure and HLA in healthy donors. 60 Vbeta and 13 Jbeta primers were used in PCR. Profiling relied on immunoSEQ multiplex PCR, and the TCRdb table lists in-frame clones only, not all of them. The sample yields 150,000 to 200,000 clones, about four fifths seen once. Specimen: PBMCs. These receptor sequences come from a woman between 18 and 29 years old in good health and CMV-seropositive.

This clone has a handful of counts. The chain combines TRBV10-3 with TRBJ1-1; D might be TRBD1 (6 bases). This CDR3 has 15 residues. Germline loops: CDR1 ENHRY, CDR2 SYGVKD. V shed 10 bases and J shed 1 base, with 19 bases lying between them. In nucleotides, the CDR3 is TGTGCCACAGAAATCGGGAGGGGACAGAACACTGAAGCTTTCTTT. Protein sequence: CATEIGRGQNTEAFF.

The chain carries TRBV7-8 and TRBJ1-3; weak D call: TRBD1 (6 bases). Germline-derived CDR1 and CDR2 are SGHVS and FQNEAQ. The CDR3 runs to 17 residues. V was clipped by 5 bases and J by 0 bases, with 17 bases between them. The CDR3 DNA is TGTGCCAGCAGCCTTCCGTTGACAGGCCGCTCTGGAAACACCATATATTTT. This encodes CASSLPLTGRSGNTIYF.

The chain couples TRBV14 to TRBJ1-3, with D uncertain. CDR1 SGHDN and CDR2 FVKESK come from the germline V gene. The CDR3 covers 14 residues. The V end was cut by 0 bases, the J end by 8 bases, with 11 bases between. CDR3 loop: CASSQDPSEDTIYF. CDR3 nucleotide sequence: TGTGCCAGCAGCCAAGACCCCTCGGAGGACACCATATATTTT. The complete variable domain, with remaining parts taken from reference TRBV14 and TRBJ1-3, reads EAGVTQFPSHSVIEKGQTVTLRCDPISGHDNLYWYRRVMGKEIKFLLHFVKESKQDESGMPNNRFLAERTGGTYSTLKVQPAELEDSGVYFCASSQDPSEDTIYFGEGSWLTVV.

This clone occurred a few times. The rearrangement uses TRBV6-1 and TRBJ2-2, with TRBD2 as a possible D gene (5 bases). Trimming cost V 7 bases and J 0 bases, with 12 bases left between them. CDR3 length: 15 amino acids. The germline V gene encodes CDR1 MNHNS and CDR2 SASEGT. The CDR3 here is CASMSLAANTGELFF. CDR3 DNA sequence: TGTGCCAGCATGTCTCTAGCAGCGAACACCGGGGAGCTGTTTTTT.

In this sample, this clone turned up many times. The chain carries TRBV4-3 and TRBJ1-2; possibly TRBD1 for D (6 bases). V lost 0 bases to trimming and J lost 4 bases, with 15 bases between them. Germline V lookup: CDR1 LGHNA, CDR2 YSLEER. The CDR3 runs to 16 residues. The CDR3 DNA sequence: TGCGCCAGCAGCCAAGATCGGGCAGGGGAGTTCTATGGCTACACCTTC. Protein: CASSQDRAGEFYGYTF.

In its sample, this clone was seen a few times. The chain is built from TRBV5-6 and TRBJ2-7, with 10 bases identical to TRBD1. Germline CDR1 reads SGHDT; CDR2 reads YYEEEE. Trimming cost V 5 bases and J 2 bases; bases outside gene matches: 7. The CDR3 is 15 residues long. The CDR3 spells CASRPYGQGAYEQYF. CDR3 bases: TGTGCCAGCAGGCCCTATGGACAGGGGGCCTACGAGCAGTACTTC.

The chain joins TRBV7-2 to TRBJ1-6, with D possibly being TRBD1 (6 bases). Germline V lookup: CDR1 SGHTA, CDR2 FQGNSA. CDR3 length: 14 residues. V lost 7 bases to trimming and J lost 14 bases, with 21 bases between them. The CDR3 is CASTQPGGRRALHF. CDR3 nucleotides: TGTGCCAGCACCCAACCGGGGGGCAGACGAGCCCTCCACTTT. Together with reference TRBV7-2 and TRBJ1-6, the CDR3 gives the full variable domain: GAGVSQSPSNKVTEKGKDVELRCDPISGHTALYWYRQSLGQGLEFLIYFQGNSAPDKSGLPSDRFSAERTGGSVSTLTIQRTQQEDSAVYLCASTQPGGRRALHFGNGTRLTVT.

This chain connects TRBV2 to TRBJ2-7; maybe TRBD1 (6 bases). V was cut by 5 bases and J by 2 bases, with 13 bases left in between. This CDR3 contains 14 residues. Germline CDR1 is SNHLY and CDR2 is FYNNEI. This chain's CDR3 is CASSPGQTTYEQYF. CDR3 nucleotides: TGTGCCAGCAGTCCGGGACAAACGACCTACGAGCAGTACTTC.

The chain has TRBV5-1 and TRBJ1-1; maybe TRBD1 (5 bases). Germline lookup yields CDR1 SGHRS and CDR2 YFSETQ. This CDR3 is built from 12 residues. Trimming left V 5 bases short and J 5 bases short, with 10 bases between. The CDR3 loop reads CASRQGGTEAFF. CDR3 sequence (DNA): TGCGCCAGCAGGCAGGGAGGAACTGAAGCTTTCTTT.

The gene calls are TRBV28 and TRBJ2-5; possibly TRBD1 for D (8 bases). CDR3 length: 14 amino acids. Trimming took off 6 bases at V and 4 bases at J, with 15 bases between the two ends. From germline, CDR1 is MDHEN and CDR2 SYDVKM. CDR3: CASSLYRGGETQYF. The CDR3 nucleotides are TGTGCCAGCAGCTTGTACAGGGGGGGAGAGACCCAGTACTTC.

This clone has just one count. This chain joins TRBV11-2 and TRBJ1-5; D gene ambiguous. The CDR3 is 14 amino acids. Germline V gives CDR1 SGHAT, CDR2 FQNNGV. The ends were cut back, 7 bases at V and 0 bases at J, with 10 bases in the middle. The CDR3 is CASKPHDSNQPQHF. In DNA, the CDR3 is TGTGCCAGCAAGCCCCACGATAGCAATCAGCCCCAGCATTTT.

V and J are TRBV11-2 and TRBJ2-7, with TRBD1 matching over 8 bases. Looked up from germline, CDR1 is SGHAT and CDR2 is FQNNGV. Trimming removed 5 bases from V and 0 bases from J; junction bases left unmatched: 3. This CDR3 is built from 14 residues. The CDR3 bases are TGTGCCAGCAGCCGGGGGACAGGCTCCTACGAGCAGTACTTC. Residues: CASSRGTGSYEQYF.

The V gene is TRBV6-4, the J gene TRBJ2-7, with 9 bases aligning to TRBD1. CDR1 is MRHNA, CDR2 SNTAGT, per germline. This CDR3 contains 16 residues. With V trimmed by 7 bases and J by 3 bases, 13 bases remained unmatched. The CDR3 region has the DNA TGTGCCAGCATATTTCTGGGACAGGGACCCGACTACGAGCAGTACTTC. Amino acids: CASIFLGQGPDYEQYF.

The chain is built from TRBV5-6 and TRBJ2-3; possible D gene TRBD1, 6 bases. Germline loops: CDR1 SGHDT, CDR2 YYEEEE. Trimming cost V 6 bases and J 9 bases, with 20 bases left between them. The CDR3 sequence is 14 residues long. Written as DNA, the CDR3 is TGTGCCAGCACCACAGACCCACAGGGAGCGACGCAGTATTTT. Its translation is CASTTDPQGATQYF.

The chain uses TRBV6-5 and TRBJ1-2, with D possibly being TRBD1 (5 bases). This CDR3 contains 15 residues. Per the germline V gene, CDR1 is MNHEY and CDR2 is SVGAGI. With 6 bases removed from V and 4 bases from J, the gap between germline ends came to 18 bases. The CDR3 sequence: CASRRPAGLSYGYTF. As DNA, the CDR3 is TGTGCCAGCAGGAGGCCGGCGGGGCTTTCCTATGGCTACACCTTC.

The chain recombines TRBV6-5 with TRBJ1-2; 10 bases are a match to TRBD1. CDR1 and CDR2 from the germline V gene are MNHEY and SVGAGI. V dropped 3 bases and J dropped 3; count of bases not matched to a gene: 4. The CDR3 consists of 15 residues. The CDR3 is CASSYIGTGDYGYTF. The CDR3 nucleotides are TGTGCCAGCAGTTATATTGGGACAGGGGACTATGGCTACACCTTC.

The chain joins TRBV19 to TRBJ1-1; the match to TRBD1 covers 7 bases. CDR3 length: 14 residues. Trimming cost V 5 bases and J 6 bases; bases outside gene matches: 9. Germline CDR1 is LNHDA and CDR2 is SQIVND (reference sequence). The CDR3 DNA follows: TGTGCCAGTAGTTGGGACAGTAGAATCCCTGAAGCTTTCTTT. Translated, it gives CASSWDSRIPEAFF.

CDR3: CASSLAGPGNTIYF. The CDR3 DNA sequence: TGTGCCAGCAGCTTGGCTGGCCCTGGAAACACCATATATTTT. This rearrangement joins TRBV7-3 to TRBJ1-3; D remains unclear. The CDR3 runs 14 residues. Germline CDR1 is SGHTA and CDR2 is FQGTGA. The V end was cut by 3 bases, the J end by 2 bases, with 8 bases between.

This clone was counted between two and nine times. The chain recombines TRBV5-1 with TRBJ2-5; TRBD1 is a possible D gene (6 bases). Trimming shortened V by 1 base and J by 5 bases, and 15 bases separated the two germline ends. The CDR3 spans 15 residues. Germline V CDR1 and CDR2: SGHRS, YFSETQ. CDR3 bases: TGCGCCAGCAGCTTGTGGCAGGGGCCGGGGGAGACCCAGTACTTC. Its protein product is CASSLWQGPGETQYF. The entire variable domain, with the rest obtained from reference TRBV5-1 and TRBJ2-5, is as follows: KAGVTQTPRYLIKTRGQQVTLSCSPISGHRSVSWYQQTPGQGLQFLFEYFSETQRNKGNFPGRFSGRQFSNSRSEMNVSTLELGDSALYLCASSLWQGPGETQYFGPGTRLLVL.

The V and J genes are TRBV10-1 and TRBJ1-4; 7 nucleotides match TRBD1. Trimming removed 7 bases from V and 7 bases from J; junction bases left unmatched: 12. The CDR3 has 15 amino acids. CDR1 and CDR2 (germline): WNHNN, SYGVQD (reference sequence). This CDR3 is CASNQRGQVSEKLFF. The CDR3, as DNA: TGCGCCAGCAATCAGAGGGGGCAGGTGAGTGAAAAACTGTTTTTT.

The rearrangement joins TRBV18 to TRBJ2-7; maybe TRBD2 (6 bases). V was pared by 3 bases and J by 3 bases, with 12 bases between. This CDR3 is 14 amino acids long. Per the germline V gene, CDR1 is KGHSH and CDR2 is LQKENI. DNA for the CDR3: TGTGCCAGCTCACCCCAACGGGAGAGCTACGAGCAGTACTTC. It yields the protein CASSPQRESYEQYF.

The chain carries TRBV4-1 and TRBJ2-7, with TRBD1 identical over 11 bases. This CDR3 contains 14 residues. Germline-derived CDR1 and CDR2 are MGHRA and YSYEKL. V gave up 4 bases and J gave up 5 bases; unmatched junction bases: 4. CDR3 amino acids: CASSPGQGANEQYF. In DNA form, the CDR3 reads TGCGCCAGCAGCCCTGGACAGGGGGCGAACGAGCAGTACTTC.